A single sample gave rise to the 14 T cell receptor beta chains below, sequenced in a study of cytomegalovirus exposure and HLA in healthy donors. The assay was immunoSEQ multiplex PCR, and TCRdb's table has in-frame clones only and misses some. The sample lists 250,000 or so clones; around nine tenths were seen once. Sequencing was done on a sample of PBMCs. These TCRs come from a young man in good health and CMV-seronegative.

The V and J genes are TRBV4-3 and TRBJ2-5; TRBD1 matches 8 bases. Germline V gene sequence: CDR1 LGHNA, CDR2 YSLEER. V lost 4 bases and J lost 1; bases outside the gene matches: 8. The CDR3 has 16 residues. In nucleotides, the CDR3 is TGCGCCAGCAGCCTTGGACAGGGAAGGGCCCAAGAGACCCAGTACTTC. Encoded protein: CASSLGQGRAQETQYF.

The chain joins TRBV4-3 to TRBJ1-3; TRBD1 matches at 7 bases. This CDR3 comprises 15 residues. Trimming cost V 3 bases and J 2 bases; bases outside gene matches: 4. CDR1 and CDR2 from the germline V gene are LGHNA and YSLEER. In nucleotides, the CDR3 is TGCGCCAGCAGCCAGGCCACAGGGGCTGGAAACACCATATATTTT. It is translated as CASSQATGAGNTIYF.

This CDR3 reads CASSGSGARGEQYF. DNA for the CDR3: TGTGCCAGCAGTGGGTCAGGGGCGCGAGGCGAGCAGTACTTC. This chain connects TRBV6-1 to TRBJ2-7, with a weak D call TRBD1 (6 bases). Germline V gene sequence: CDR1 MNHNS, CDR2 SASEGT. The ends were cut back, 4 bases at V and 6 bases at J, with 16 bases in the middle. The CDR3 loop spans 14 amino acids.

The V call is TRBV28, the J call TRBJ1-1, with a weak D call TRBD1 (6 bases). CDR1 MDHEN and CDR2 SYDVKM come from the germline V gene. This CDR3 spans 13 amino acids. V lost 10 bases and J lost 3, with 15 bases in between. CDR3 in amino acids: CATLNGGDTEAFF. For the CDR3, the DNA is TGTGCCACCTTGAATGGGGGCGACACTGAAGCTTTCTTT.

The chain is built from TRBV11-2 and TRBJ2-1; tentative D call: TRBD2 (6 bases). V was clipped by 1 base and J by 4 bases, with 8 bases between them. Per germline, CDR1 SGHAT and CDR2 FQNNGV. The CDR3 is made up of 14 amino acids. CDR3 sequence (DNA): TGTGCCAGCAGCTTAGTAGGAGGGTACAATGAGCAGTTCTTC. Protein product: CASSLVGGYNEQFF.

This chain uses TRBV2 with TRBJ2-7, with 9 bases aligning to TRBD1. Germline lookup yields CDR1 SNHLY and CDR2 FYNNEI. The CDR3 length is 13 residues. V dropped 10 bases and J dropped 8; count of bases not matched to a gene: 12. The CDR3 is CATGAGQGNKQYF. The CDR3 nucleotides are TGTGCCACAGGAGCGGGACAGGGTAACAAGCAGTACTTC.

This rearrangement joins TRBV15 to TRBJ2-1; 10 positions agree with TRBD1. The CDR3 is 15 amino acids. Germline assignment: CDR1 LNHNV and CDR2 YYDKDF (reference sequence). The trim removed 0 bases at V and 4 bases at J, leaving 0 bases unmatched. The CDR3 bases are TGTGCCACCAGCAGAGAGGACAGGGGGTACAATGAGCAGTTCTTC. Encoded protein: CATSREDRGYNEQFF.

This chain links TRBV11-2 with TRBJ2-5; maybe TRBD1 (5 bases). Germline V gene data show CDR1 as SGHAT and CDR2 as FQNNGV. CDR3 length equals 14 residues. V gave up 6 bases and J gave up 6 bases, with 17 bases separating them. The CDR3 sequence is CASRSIPGNQTQYF. The CDR3 DNA sequence: TGTGCCAGCAGATCAATCCCAGGGAACCAGACCCAGTACTTC. The full variable domain, rest sourced from reference TRBV11-2 and TRBJ2-5, is EAGVAQSPRYKIIEKRQSVAFWCNPISGHATLYWYQQILGQGPKLLIQFQNNGVVDDSQLPKDRFSAERLKGVDSTLKIQPAKLEDSAVYLCASRSIPGNQTQYFGPGTRLLVL.

Written as DNA, the CDR3 is TGCAGCGGTGGGGGACAGGCAGGGCAGTACTTC. Residues: CSGGGQAGQYF. This chain joins TRBV29-1 and TRBJ2-7; the match to TRBD1 covers 8 bases. The length of the CDR3 is 11 residues. V was clipped by 7 bases and J by 9 bases; unmatched bases: 8. The V gene's germline CDR1 is SQVTM and CDR2 ANQGSEA.

This chain connects TRBV19 to TRBJ1-5; perhaps TRBD1 as D (6 bases). V was cut by 3 bases and J by 2 bases, with 14 bases left in between. The CDR3 sequence is 16 residues long. CDR1 is LNHDA and CDR2 is SQIVND in the germline V gene (reference sequence). CDR3 bases: TGTGCCAGTAGTATGGGGGCTGTCTTGGGCAATCAGCCCCAGCATTTT. It yields the protein CASSMGAVLGNQPQHF.

This sequence joins TRBV28 and TRBJ2-1; tentatively, D is TRBD1 (5 bases). This CDR3 contains 13 residues. The V and J ends lost 5 bases and 5 bases respectively, with 10 bases between them. Per germline, CDR1 MDHEN and CDR2 SYDVKM. CDR3 amino acids: CASSPPQDNEQFF. In DNA, the CDR3 is TGTGCCAGCAGTCCCCCACAGGACAATGAGCAGTTCTTC. Full variable domain (remainder filled in from reference TRBV28 and TRBJ2-1): DVKVTQSSRYLVKRTGEKVFLECVQDMDHENMFWYRQDPGLGLRLIYFSYDVKMKEKGDIPEGYSVSREKKERFSLILESASTNQTSMYLCASSPPQDNEQFFGPGTRLTVL.

In regard to this clone: Given the absence of the conserved phenylalanine or tryptophan at the CDR3 end, a read error is likely. No DNA is shown, since the ends of the CDR3 on it are uncertain; the CDR3 is the one TCRdb lists. The CDR3 sequence: CASSLGHGRIL. The V call is TRBV7-7, the J call TRBJ2-7; the table's D gene call, TRBD1, was not cross checked with the DNA. Both ends counted, the CDR3 spans 11 residues. CDR1 is SSHAT and CDR2 is FNYEAQ in the germline V gene (reference sequence).

This clone was recorded once. The rearrangement uses TRBV30 and TRBJ2-7; no definite D call. The CDR3 spans 12 residues. Deletions cut 3 bases from V and 2 bases from J, with 8 bases between. Germline V lookup: CDR1 GTSNPN, CDR2 SVGIG (reference sequence). CDR3 nucleotides: TGTGCCTGGAGCGGGTCTACCTACGAGCAGTACTTC. It specifies CAWSGSTYEQYF.

This clone was seen more than once but under ten times. This chain joins TRBV7-8 and TRBJ1-6; 8 nucleotides match TRBD1. The CDR3 totals 17 residues. The J segment lost 0 bases and the V segment lost 5 bases, leaving 6 bases of the junction unmatched. CDR1 is SGHVS, CDR2 FQNEAQ, per germline. The CDR3 DNA follows: TGTGCCAGCAGCCGACAGGGGTCGAGCTCCTATAATTCACCCCTCCACTTT. It encodes CASSRQGSSSYNSPLHF.